This is a list of T cell receptor beta chains from one sample in a study of CXCR3-negative and CXCR3-positive naive CD8 T cells. From the 5' RACE reads, TCRdb lists one entry per CDR3 protein and no DNA. This sample's clone table lists roughly 100,000 distinct CDR3 sequences. The specimen sequenced was naive CXCR3+ CD8+ T cells from blood. These receptors were obtained from a human donor in good health. Some clones in this sample may be carry-over from other donors' samples. Both conserved end residues are part of each CDR3. The order of the fields is V gene, J gene, CDR3 protein.

TRBV7-6	TRBJ2-2	CASSLVVSNTGELFF
TRBV29-1	TRBJ2-2	CSVLPQESNTGELFF
TRBV7-9	TRBJ1-2	CASSADRGPAYGYTF
TRBV2	TRBJ2-7	CASTSSYEQYF
TRBV7-8	TRBJ2-5	CASSSSSGGFQETQYF
TRBV7-8	TRBJ2-2	CASSLADVSELFF
TRBV6-5	TRBJ2-4	CASSLGPPNAKNIQYF
TRBV12-5	TRBJ1-1	CASGLGTVNTEAFF
TRBV4-1	TRBJ2-7	CASSQVARSYEQYF
TRBV7-9	TRBJ2-3	CASSSELVAGSSTDTQYF
TRBV10-2	TRBJ1-1	CASTKTGTDTEAFF
TRBV28	TRBJ2-7	CASSPWTLGISYEQYF
TRBV11-2	TRBJ2-7	CASSQSRDKGIYEQYF
TRBV29-1	TRBJ1-2	CSVVGGANYGYTF
TRBV5-6	TRBJ2-5	CASSLTPRGRGGTQYF
TRBV7-9	TRBJ1-2	CASSLGTHYGYTF
TRBV19	TRBJ2-1	CASSIGPTSGFYNEQFF
TRBV29-1	TRBJ2-7	CSVEGPGQSYEQYF
TRBV5-1	TRBJ1-1	CASSNGQGKTEAFF
TRBV27	TRBJ1-5	CASSEMHGNQPQHF
TRBV5-1	TRBJ2-5	CASSLITAGETQYF
TRBV7-9	TRBJ2-3	CASSSPGLAGDLYRTDTQYF
TRBV7-9	TRBJ2-7	CASSPGQGLFIEQYF
TRBV7-2	TRBJ2-5	CASSLSRGRRLQETQYF
TRBV29-1	TRBJ2-1	CSVTGQYNEQFF
TRBV7-8	TRBJ2-3	CASSQTGGQRTDTQYF
TRBV5-6	TRBJ1-6	CASSLRTGNSPLHF
TRBV5-1	TRBJ2-5	CASSLEDRGNEQFF
TRBV6-5	TRBJ1-2	CASRAGPGGYTF
TRBV29-1	TRBJ2-7	CSVPGLATHEQYF
TRBV7-3	TRBJ2-5	CASSLTGGLAETQYF
TRBV11-3	TRBJ2-4	CASSSLGTSGVRYIQYF
TRBV5-1	TRBJ2-2	CASSFLNTGELFF
TRBV7-3	TRBJ2-1	CASSLGPGQGDEQFF
TRBV6-5	TRBJ2-2	CASSRGAPGGGELFF
TRBV7-9	TRBJ1-5	CASSPPGGESNQPQHF
TRBV29-1	TRBJ1-3	CSVELWDSGNTIYF
TRBV20-1	TRBJ2-1	CSAVTGTSGHNEQFF
TRBV7-9	TRBJ2-1	CASSRWQTRTSGGPYNEQFF
TRBV7-9	TRBJ1-1	CASSGTLQPNTEAFF
TRBV6-5	TRBJ2-1	CASSQDPSGNEQFF
TRBV19	TRBJ2-4	CASSLRQGQAKNIQYF
TRBV5-5	TRBJ2-3	CASNNPGKETDTQYF
TRBV25-1	TRBJ2-7	CASSDLGRVAGGPYEQYF
TRBV28	TRBJ2-1	CASSPSVRPYNEQFF
TRBV28	TRBJ2-3	CASSVTGEDTDTQYF
TRBV12-3/TRBV12-4	TRBJ2-5	CASSPWTSGGEETQYF
TRBV7-2	TRBJ1-1	CASSLGQGAVGTEAFF